This record concerns one TCR beta chain sequence. The data belong to a study of blood T cell repertoires in COVID-19. Background on the study: The origin of the acute and convalescent COVID-19 samples was the United States, Italy and Spain. In each case, the material was cDNA or gDNA derived from T cells, B-cell-depleted T cells, or PBMCs.

The CDR3 covers 14 residues. Trimming left V 4 bases short and J 0 bases short, with 6 bases between. CDR1 MGHRA and CDR2 YSYEKL come from the germline V gene. Participants were aged about 18 to 90 years, lived in 20 to 25 US areas, and enrolled virtually. In Cohort 3, a recovered donor had either two negative PCRs, clearance, or symptom resolution. Generated by immunoSEQ multiplex PCR, the TCRdb table keeps only in-frame clones and is missing some. Of 310,000 or so clones in the sample, 75% to 95% were seen once. The chain recombines TRBV4-1 with TRBJ1-4; D unclear. What was sequenced was PBMCs or T cells enriched from blood (not recorded which). The clonotype comes from a young woman who had recovered from COVID-19. Written as DNA, the CDR3 is TGCGCCAGCAGCCTAGTTGCAACTAATGAAAAACTGTTTTTT. This gives the protein CASSLVATNEKLFF.